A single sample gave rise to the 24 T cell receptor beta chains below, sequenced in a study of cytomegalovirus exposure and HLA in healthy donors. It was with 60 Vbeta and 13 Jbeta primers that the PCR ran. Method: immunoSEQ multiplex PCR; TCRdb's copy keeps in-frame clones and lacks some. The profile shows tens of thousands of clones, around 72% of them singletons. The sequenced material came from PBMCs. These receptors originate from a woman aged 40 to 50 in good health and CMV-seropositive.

CDR3 in DNA: TGTGCCAGCAGACCGGGACAACTTAACTATGGCTACACCTTC. Amino acids: CASRPGQLNYGYTF. The genes are TRBV28 and TRBJ1-2, with D possibly matching TRBD1 (6 bases). Germline V CDR1 and CDR2: MDHEN, SYDVKM. The CDR3 extends over 14 amino acids. V was trimmed by 6 bases and J by 1 base, leaving 12 bases between them.

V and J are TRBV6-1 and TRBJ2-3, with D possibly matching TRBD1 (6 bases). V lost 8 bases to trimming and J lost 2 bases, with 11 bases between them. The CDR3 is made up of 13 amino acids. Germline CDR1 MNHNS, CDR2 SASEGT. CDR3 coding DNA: TGTGCCAGCCACAGACAGGACACAGATACGCAGTATTTT. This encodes CASHRQDTDTQYF.

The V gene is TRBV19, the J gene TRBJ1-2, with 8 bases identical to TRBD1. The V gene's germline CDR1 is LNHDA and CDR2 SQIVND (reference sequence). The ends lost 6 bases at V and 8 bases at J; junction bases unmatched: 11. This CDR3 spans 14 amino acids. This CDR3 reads CASRGSDRVGGYTF. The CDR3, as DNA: TGTGCCAGTAGAGGATCGGACAGGGTCGGCGGCTACACCTTC.

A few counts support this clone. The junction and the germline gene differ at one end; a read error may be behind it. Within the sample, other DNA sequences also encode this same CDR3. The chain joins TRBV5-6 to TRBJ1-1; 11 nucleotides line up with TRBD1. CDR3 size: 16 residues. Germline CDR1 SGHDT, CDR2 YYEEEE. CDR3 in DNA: TGTGTCAGTAGCTTGTTCGGGACAGGGGGTTACACTGAAGCTTTTTTT. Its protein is CVSSLFGTGGYTEAFF.

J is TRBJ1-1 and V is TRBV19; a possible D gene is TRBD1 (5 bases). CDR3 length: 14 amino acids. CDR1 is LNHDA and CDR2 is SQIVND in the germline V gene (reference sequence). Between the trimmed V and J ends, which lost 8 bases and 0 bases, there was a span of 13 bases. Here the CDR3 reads CASSGHHMNTEAFF. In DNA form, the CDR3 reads TGTGCCAGTTCAGGGCATCACATGAACACTGAAGCTTTCTTT. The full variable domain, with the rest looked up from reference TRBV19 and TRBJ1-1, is DGGITQSPKYLFRKEGQNVTLSCEQNLNHDAMYWYRQDPGQGLRLIYYSQIVNDFQKGDIAEGYSVSREKKESFPLTVTSAQKNPTAFYLCASSGHHMNTEAFFGQGTRLTVV.

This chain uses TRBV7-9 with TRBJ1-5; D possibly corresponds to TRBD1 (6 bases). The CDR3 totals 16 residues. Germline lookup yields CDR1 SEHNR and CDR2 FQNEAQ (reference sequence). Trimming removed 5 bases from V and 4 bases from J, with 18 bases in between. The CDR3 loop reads CASSNSQGIGNQPQHF. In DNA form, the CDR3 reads TGTGCCAGCAGCAACTCACAGGGAATTGGGAATCAGCCCCAGCATTTT.

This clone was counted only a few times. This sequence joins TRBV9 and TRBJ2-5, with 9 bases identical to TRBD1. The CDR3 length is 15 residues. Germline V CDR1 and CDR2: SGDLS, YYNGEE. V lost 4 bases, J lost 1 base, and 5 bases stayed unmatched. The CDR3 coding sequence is TGTGCCAGCAGCAGGGGGACAGGGATCCAAGAGACCCAGTACTTC. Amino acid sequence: CASSRGTGIQETQYF.

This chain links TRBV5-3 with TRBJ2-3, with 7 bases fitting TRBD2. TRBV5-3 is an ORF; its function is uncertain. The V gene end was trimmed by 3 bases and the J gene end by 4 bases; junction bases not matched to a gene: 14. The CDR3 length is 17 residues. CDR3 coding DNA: TGTGCCAGAAGCTCACGTACGGCGGGGGAGCGGGCAGATACGCAGTATTTT. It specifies CARSSRTAGERADTQYF.

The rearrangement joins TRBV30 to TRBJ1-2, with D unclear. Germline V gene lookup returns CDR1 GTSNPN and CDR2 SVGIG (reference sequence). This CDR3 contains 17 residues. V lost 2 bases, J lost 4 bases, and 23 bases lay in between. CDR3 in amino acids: CAWSHSDVRREFYGYTF. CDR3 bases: TGTGCCTGGAGTCACTCCGACGTGAGGCGAGAGTTCTATGGCTACACCTTC.

The CDR3 coding sequence is TGTGCCAGCAGCTTGGGGTCATTGAGGCAGTTCTTC. Protein product: CASSLGSLRQFF. The rearrangement uses TRBV5-4 and TRBJ2-1; D is uncertain. V lost 0 bases, J lost 12 bases, and 10 bases lay in between. This CDR3 has 12 residues. Germline values: CDR1 SGHNT, CDR2 YYREEE (reference sequence).

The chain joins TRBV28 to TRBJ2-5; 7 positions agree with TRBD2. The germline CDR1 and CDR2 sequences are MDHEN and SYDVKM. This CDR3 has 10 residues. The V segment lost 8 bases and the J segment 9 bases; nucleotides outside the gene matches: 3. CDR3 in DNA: TGTGCCAGCTGGGGGGGGGCCCAGTACTTC. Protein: CASWGGAQYF.

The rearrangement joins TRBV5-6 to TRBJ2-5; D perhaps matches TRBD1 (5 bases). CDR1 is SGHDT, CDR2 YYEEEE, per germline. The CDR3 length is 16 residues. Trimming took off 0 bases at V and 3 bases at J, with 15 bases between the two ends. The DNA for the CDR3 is TGTGCCAGCAGCTTGGGTGTGACAGCTCAGGAAGAGACCCAGTACTTC. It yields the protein CASSLGVTAQEETQYF.

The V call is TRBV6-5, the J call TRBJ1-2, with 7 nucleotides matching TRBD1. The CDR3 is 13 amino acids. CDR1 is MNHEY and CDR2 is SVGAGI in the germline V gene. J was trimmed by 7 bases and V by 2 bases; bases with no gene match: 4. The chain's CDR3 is CASSYTGEGGYTF. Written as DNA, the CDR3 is TGTGCCAGCAGTTACACAGGGGAAGGTGGCTACACCTTC.

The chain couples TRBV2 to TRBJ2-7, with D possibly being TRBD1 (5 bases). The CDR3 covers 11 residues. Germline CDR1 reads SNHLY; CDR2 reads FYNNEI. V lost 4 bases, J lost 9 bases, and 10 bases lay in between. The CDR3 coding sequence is TGTGCCAGCAGTGTAACAGGTCCGCAGTACTTC. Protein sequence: CASSVTGPQYF.

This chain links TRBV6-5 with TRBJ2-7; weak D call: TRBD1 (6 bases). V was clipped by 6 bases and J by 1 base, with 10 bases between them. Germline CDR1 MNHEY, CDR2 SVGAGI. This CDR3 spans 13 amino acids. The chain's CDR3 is CASRSQGSYEQYF. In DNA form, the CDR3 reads TGTGCCAGCAGATCGCAGGGGTCCTACGAGCAGTACTTC.

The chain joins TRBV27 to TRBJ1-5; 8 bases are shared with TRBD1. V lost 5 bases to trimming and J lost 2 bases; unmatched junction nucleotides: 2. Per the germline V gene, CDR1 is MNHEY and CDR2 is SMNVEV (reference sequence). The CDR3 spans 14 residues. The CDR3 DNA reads TGTGCCAGCAGTCCGGGACAGGGCAATCAGCCCCAGCATTTT. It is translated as CASSPGQGNQPQHF.

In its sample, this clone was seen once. The CDR3 DNA is TGTGCCAGCAGTTACGGCAGGGCCGTTGATTACGAGCAGTACTTC. Translated: CASSYGRAVDYEQYF. The chain joins TRBV6-5 to TRBJ2-7; perhaps TRBD1 as D (5 bases). Deletions cut 2 bases from V and 4 bases from J, with 15 bases between. The CDR3 is 15 amino acids. From germline, CDR1 is MNHEY and CDR2 SVGAGI.

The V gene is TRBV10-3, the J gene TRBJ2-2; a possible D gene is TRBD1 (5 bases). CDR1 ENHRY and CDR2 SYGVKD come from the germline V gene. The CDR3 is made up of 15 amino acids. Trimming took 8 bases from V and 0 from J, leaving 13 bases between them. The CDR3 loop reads CAIPAKGTNTGELFF. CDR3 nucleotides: TGTGCCATCCCTGCCAAGGGGACGAACACCGGGGAGCTGTTTTTT.

The CDR3 protein is CSARGARTDTQYF. CDR3 DNA: TGCAGCGCTCGCGGGGCCCGCACAGATACGCAGTATTTT. The gene calls are TRBV29-1 and TRBJ2-3, with TRBD2 as a possible D gene (6 bases). The V and J ends lost 7 bases and 1 base respectively, with 12 bases between them. CDR3 length: 13 residues. Germline values: CDR1 SQVTM, CDR2 ANQGSEA.

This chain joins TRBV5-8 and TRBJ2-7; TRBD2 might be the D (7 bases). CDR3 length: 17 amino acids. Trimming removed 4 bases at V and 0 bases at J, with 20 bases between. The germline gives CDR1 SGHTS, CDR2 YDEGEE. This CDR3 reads CASSPNPGGDISYEQYF. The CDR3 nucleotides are TGTGCCAGCAGCCCCAACCCGGGGGGCGATATCTCCTACGAGCAGTACTTC. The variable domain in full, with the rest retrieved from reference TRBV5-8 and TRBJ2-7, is EAGVTQSPTHLIKTRGQQATLRCSPISGHTSVYWYQQALGLGLQFLLWYDEGEERNRGNFPPRFSGRQFPNYSSELNVNALELEDSALYLCASSPNPGGDISYEQYFGPGTRLTVT.

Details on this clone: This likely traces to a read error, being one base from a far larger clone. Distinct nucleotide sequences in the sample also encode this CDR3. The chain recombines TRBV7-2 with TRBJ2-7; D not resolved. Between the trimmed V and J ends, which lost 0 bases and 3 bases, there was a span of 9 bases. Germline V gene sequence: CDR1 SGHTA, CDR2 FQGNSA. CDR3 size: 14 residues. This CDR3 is CASSLAGSGYEQYF. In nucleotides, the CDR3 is TGTGCCAGCAGCTTAGCTGGGTCAGGCTACGAGCAGTACTTC.

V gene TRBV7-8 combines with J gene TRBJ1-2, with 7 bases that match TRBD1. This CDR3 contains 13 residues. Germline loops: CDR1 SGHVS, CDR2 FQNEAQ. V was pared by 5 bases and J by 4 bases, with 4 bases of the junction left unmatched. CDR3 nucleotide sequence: TGTGCCAGCAGCAACCGACAGGGCTATGGCTACACCTTC. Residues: CASSNRQGYGYTF.

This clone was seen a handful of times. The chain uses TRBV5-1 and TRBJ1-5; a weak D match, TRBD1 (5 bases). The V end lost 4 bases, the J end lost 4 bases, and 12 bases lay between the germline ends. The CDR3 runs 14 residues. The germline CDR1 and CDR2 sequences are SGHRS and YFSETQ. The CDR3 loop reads CASSPAGQNQPQHF. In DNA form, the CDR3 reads TGCGCCAGCAGCCCCGCAGGGCAGAATCAGCCCCAGCATTTT.

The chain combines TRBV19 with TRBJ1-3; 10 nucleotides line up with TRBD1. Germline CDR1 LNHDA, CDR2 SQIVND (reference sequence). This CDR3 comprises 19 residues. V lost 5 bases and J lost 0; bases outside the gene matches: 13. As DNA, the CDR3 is TGTGCCAGTAGTTCAACCGGGACAGGGGCCTCTTTCTCTGGAAACACCATATATTTT. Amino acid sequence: CASSSTGTGASFSGNTIYF.